The clone carrying this T cell receptor (beta chain) was observed once. Its antigen is undetermined. This specimen comes from a study of cytomegalovirus exposure and HLA in healthy donors. Study results and limitations: The authors considered a cluster of highly shared sequence variants likely to be a sequencing artifact.

Primers included in the PCR were 60 Vbeta and 13 Jbeta primers. The repertoire was sequenced with immunoSEQ multiplex PCR; TCRdb's copy has only in-frame clones and lacks some. The sample records 250,000 to 350,000 clones, approximately 80% being singletons. This receptor was taken from a girl aged 2 to 10 in good health and CMV-seronegative. Sequenced: PBMCs.

CDR3 bases: TGTGCGTTAGGGGAAGGCTCTGGGGCCAACGTCCTGACTTTC. Translated, it gives CALGEGSGANVLTF. The genes are TRBV7-6 and TRBJ2-6; a possible D gene is TRBD1 (5 bases). This CDR3 region has 14 residues. Germline V gives CDR1 SGHVS, CDR2 FNYEAQ. Supplemented by reference TRBV7-6 and TRBJ2-6, the full variable domain reads GAGVSQSPRYKVTKRGQDVALRCDPISGHVSLYWYRQALGQGPEFLTYFNYEAQQDKSGLPNDRFSAERPEGSISTLTIQRTEQRDSAMYRCALGEGSGANVLTFGAGSRLTVL.